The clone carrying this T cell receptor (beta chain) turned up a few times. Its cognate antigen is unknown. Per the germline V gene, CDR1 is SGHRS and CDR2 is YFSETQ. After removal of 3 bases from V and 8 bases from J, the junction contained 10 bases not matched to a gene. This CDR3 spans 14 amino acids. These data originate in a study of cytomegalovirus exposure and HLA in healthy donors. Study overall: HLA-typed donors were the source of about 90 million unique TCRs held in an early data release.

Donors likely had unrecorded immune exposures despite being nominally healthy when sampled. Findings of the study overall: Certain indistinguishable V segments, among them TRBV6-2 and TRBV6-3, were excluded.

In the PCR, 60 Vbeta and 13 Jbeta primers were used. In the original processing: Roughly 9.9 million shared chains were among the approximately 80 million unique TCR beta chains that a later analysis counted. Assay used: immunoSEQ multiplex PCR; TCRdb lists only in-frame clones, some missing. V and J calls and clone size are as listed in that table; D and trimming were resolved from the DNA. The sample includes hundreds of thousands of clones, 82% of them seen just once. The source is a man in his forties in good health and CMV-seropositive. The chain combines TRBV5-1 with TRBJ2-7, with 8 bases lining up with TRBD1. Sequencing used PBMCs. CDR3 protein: CASSSSGSGGKQYF. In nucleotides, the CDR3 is TGCGCCAGCAGCTCCTCCGGCTCAGGGGGCAAGCAGTACTTC.